The source of this T cell receptor (beta chain) is a study of blood T cell repertoires in COVID-19. Among Cohort 3 donors, those recovered had two negative PCRs, clearance, or symptom resolution. The protocol was immunoSEQ multiplex PCR, while the TCRdb copy is restricted to in-frame clones and leaves out a portion. The sample includes roughly 160,000 clones, roughly 84% of them seen just once. The ends were cut back, 0 bases at V and 6 bases at J, with 12 bases in the middle. Germline V gene data show CDR1 as MNHNS and CDR2 as SASEGT. The CDR3 is 15 amino acids. This chain connects TRBV6-1 to TRBJ1-5, with D possibly TRBD1 on 5 matching bases. The sample taken for sequencing was PBMCs or T cells enriched from blood (not recorded which). The TCR comes from a man in his sixties who had recovered from COVID-19. The CDR3 spells CASSEAGGGVQPQHF. The CDR3, as DNA: TGTGCCAGCAGTGAAGCTGGCGGAGGGGTTCAGCCCCAGCATTTT.